These 14 T cell receptor beta chains were sequenced from one sample in a study of T cells after yellow fever vaccination. TCRdb reanalysed the 5' RACE reads using MiXCR and keeps one entry per CDR3 protein. The table shows hundreds of thousands of distinct CDR3 sequences, with under 14% occurring only once. Material: PBMCs, obtained on the day of the first yellow fever vaccination. These receptors were obtained from a young man who received the YFV17D yellow fever vaccine.

This clonotype was picked up a small number of times. The rearrangement joins TRBV6-1 to TRBJ1-4; 7 bases line up with TRBD1. J was trimmed by 10 bases and V by 7 bases; bases with no gene match: 6. The CDR3 is 12 amino acids. Germline loops: CDR1 MNHNS, CDR2 SASEGT. The CDR3 loop is CASTTGEGKLFF. In nucleotides, the CDR3 is TGTGCCAGCACCACAGGGGAAGGAAAACTGTTTTTT.

This clonotype was seen more than once but under ten times. The chain is built from TRBV28 and TRBJ2-4; perhaps D is TRBD1 or TRBD2 (5 bases each). The CDR3 has 15 residues. Trimming left V 6 bases short and J 0 bases short, with 12 bases between. CDR1 MDHEN and CDR2 SYDVKM come from the germline V gene. Here the CDR3 reads CASRPGSLAKNIQYF. The CDR3, as DNA: TGTGCCAGCAGACCAGGGAGTCTAGCCAAAAACATTCAGTACTTC. The whole variable domain, remainder taken from reference TRBV28 and TRBJ2-4, is DVKVTQSSRYLVKRTGEKVFLECVQDMDHENMFWYRQDPGLGLRLIYFSYDVKMKEKGDIPEGYSVSREKKERFSLILESASTNQTSMYLCASRPGSLAKNIQYFGAGTRLSVL.

The V gene is TRBV7-9, the J gene TRBJ2-1; D is possibly TRBD1 (5 bases). This CDR3 spans 14 amino acids. Deletions cut 8 bases from V and 5 bases from J, with 16 bases between. CDR1 SEHNR and CDR2 FQNEAQ come from the germline V gene (reference sequence). The CDR3 sequence is CASGPGRQHNEQFF. The CDR3 DNA sequence: TGTGCCAGCGGCCCCGGGCGACAGCACAATGAGCAGTTCTTC.

This clonotype was detected ten times or more. This rearrangement joins TRBV5-1 to TRBJ1-1; 9 bases match TRBD1. Losses at the gene ends were 4 bases for V and 6 bases for J; bases not matched to a gene: 7. The CDR3 length is 14 residues. Germline V gene data show CDR1 as SGHRS and CDR2 as YFSETQ. The CDR3 spells CASSGNRGPAEAFF. The CDR3 DNA sequence: TGCGCCAGCAGCGGAAACAGGGGGCCCGCTGAAGCTTTCTTT.

The chain is built from TRBV6-1 and TRBJ2-7, with 7 bases fitting TRBD2. Germline V gene lookup returns CDR1 MNHNS and CDR2 SASEGT. J lost 4 bases, V lost 6 bases, and 9 bases had no gene match. This CDR3 has 14 residues. CDR3 in amino acids: CASSAGGTPYEQYV. CDR3 DNA sequence: TGTGCCAGCAGCGCCGGGGGGACCCCTTACGAGCAGTACGTC.

This clonotype appeared a few times. The V and J genes are TRBV4-1 and TRBJ2-1; maybe TRBD2 (6 bases). Germline values: CDR1 MGHRA, CDR2 YSYEKL. This CDR3 region has 17 residues. Between the trimmed V and J ends, which lost 4 bases and 5 bases, there was a span of 21 bases. The CDR3 bases are TGCGCCAGCAGCCGATGGTGGGGAGTAGCGGAGAACAATGAGCAGTTCTTC. It yields the protein CASSRWWGVAENNEQFF.

In its sample, this clonotype was seen many times. The rearrangement uses TRBV7-2 and TRBJ1-2, with a possible D match to TRBD1 (5 bases). Trimming left V 4 bases short and J 5 bases short, with 17 bases between. The CDR3 is 15 residues long. CDR1 is SGHTA, CDR2 FQGNSA, per germline. Here the CDR3 reads CASSSGEGRHYGYTF. CDR3 DNA: TGTGCCAGCAGCTCCGGGGAGGGACGACATTATGGCTACACCTTC. The variable domain in full, with the rest retrieved from reference TRBV7-2 and TRBJ1-2, is GAGVSQSPSNKVTEKGKDVELRCDPISGHTALYWYRQSLGQGLEFLIYFQGNSAPDKSGLPSDRFSAERTGGSVSTLTIQRTQQEDSAVYLCASSSGEGRHYGYTFGSGTRLTVV.

V gene TRBV7-9 combines with J gene TRBJ1-5; no clear D. V lost 1 base and J 4 bases, leaving 14 bases between the germline ends. The CDR3 length is 16 residues. Per germline, CDR1 SEHNR and CDR2 FQNEAQ (reference sequence). The DNA for the CDR3 is TGTGCCAGCAGCTTAGTCCTACTAGGGCGTAATCAGCCCCAGCATTTT. Its translation: CASSLVLLGRNQPQHF.

In its sample, this clonotype was seen many times. The CDR3 spells CASQHQNYNSPLHF. CDR3 DNA sequence: TGCGCCAGTCAGCACCAGAATTATAATTCACCCCTCCACTTT. The gene calls are TRBV5-1 and TRBJ1-6; no reliable D call. Deletions cut 8 bases from V and 4 bases from J, with 13 bases between. Germline V gene lookup returns CDR1 SGHRS and CDR2 YFSETQ. The CDR3 has 14 residues.

This sequence joins TRBV7-6 and TRBJ2-7; a possible D gene is TRBD1 (6 bases). Per the germline V gene, CDR1 is SGHVS and CDR2 is FNYEAQ. This CDR3 has 15 amino acids. V was trimmed by 5 bases and J by 0 bases, leaving 14 bases between them. CDR3: CASSHGTSSSYEQYF. In DNA form, the CDR3 reads TGTGCCAGCAGCCACGGGACATCGAGCTCCTACGAGCAGTACTTC.

The chain combines TRBV11-2 with TRBJ2-1; 12 bases fit TRBD2. This CDR3 has 19 residues. Germline CDR1 SGHAT, CDR2 FQNNGV. The V gene end was trimmed by 3 bases and the J gene end by 1 base; junction bases not matched to a gene: 10. CDR3 sequence (DNA): TGTGCCAGCAGCTTTCCTAGCGGGGGGGCCGTGGGGTCCTACAATGAGCAGTTCTTC. Encoded protein: CASSFPSGGAVGSYNEQFF. Full variable domain (outside the CDR3, taken from reference TRBV11-2 and TRBJ2-1): EAGVAQSPRYKIIEKRQSVAFWCNPISGHATLYWYQQILGQGPKLLIQFQNNGVVDDSQLPKDRFSAERLKGVDSTLKIQPAKLEDSAVYLCASSFPSGGAVGSYNEQFFGPGTRLTVL.

The rearrangement joins TRBV18 to TRBJ1-1; 10 nucleotides agree with TRBD1. The CDR3 has 18 residues. V lost 2 bases to trimming and J lost 0 bases; unmatched junction nucleotides: 9. CDR1 and CDR2 from the germline V gene are KGHSH and LQKENI. CDR3 amino acids: CASSPNRQGAGMNTEAFF. The CDR3 DNA sequence: TGTGCCAGCTCACCAAACCGACAGGGGGCTGGGATGAACACTGAAGCTTTCTTT.

The chain carries TRBV24-1 and TRBJ2-5; TRBD1 agrees at 9 bases. The CDR3 covers 17 residues. Germline V gene data show CDR1 as KGHDR and CDR2 as SFDVKD. The ends lost 3 bases at V and 1 base at J; junction bases unmatched: 8. CDR3 residues: CATSDPLQGAPQETQYF. Here the CDR3 DNA reads TGTGCCACCAGTGATCCACTACAGGGGGCGCCCCAAGAGACCCAGTACTTC.

The chain employs TRBV5-4 and TRBJ2-7; D gene unclear. Looked up from germline, CDR1 is SGHNT and CDR2 is YYREEE (reference sequence). The CDR3 runs to 15 residues. Deletions cut 1 base from V and 2 bases from J, with 13 bases between. CDR3 bases: TGTGCCAGCAGCTTGTCTTACGGTGCCCCCTACGAGCAGTACTTC. This sequence encodes CASSLSYGAPYEQYF.